This T cell receptor beta chain was sequenced during a study of blood T cell repertoires in COVID-19. Study summary: T cells, B-cell-depleted T cells, or PBMCs provided the cDNA or gDNA that served as material.

The count of this clone is one. Original methodology: Amplification from reference gene primers served as the basis for estimated nucleated cell counts. This table comes from immunoSEQ multiplex PCR, and its TCRdb copy is limited to in-frame clones, with some not included. V and J calls and clone size follow that table, whereas D and trimming were derived from the DNA. The data hold 250,000 to 300,000 clones, with over 75% observed a single time. V lost 7 bases, J lost 2 bases, and 16 bases lay in between. This CDR3 spans 15 amino acids. The germline V gene encodes CDR1 MDHEN and CDR2 SYDVKM. The cohort comprised adults aged about 18 to 100 years residing in 20 to 30 US areas. Clinical histories supplied by participants themselves formed the basis of cohort assignment.

The chain has TRBV28 and TRBJ2-3; D unresolved. The receptor's source is a woman between 50 and 59 years old who had recovered from COVID-19. The sequenced sample consisted of PBMCs or T cells enriched from blood (not recorded which). CDR3 nucleotides: TGTGCCAGCACCACATCTAGGCAGACCACAGATACGCAGTATTTT. Translation gives CASTTSRQTTDTQYF.